The 12 T cell receptor beta chains reported below all come from one sample, sequenced in a study of T cells in Graves' hyperthyroidism and ophthalmopathy. TCR beta CDR3 regions were amplified from RNA. In the first-round RT-PCR of the TCR CDR3, the HTBI primer set was used. TCRdb reprocessed the multiplex PCR reads via MiXCR and lists one record per CDR3 protein. The repertoire holds 550,000 to 850,000 distinct CDR3 sequences, with roughly 20% as singletons. What was sequenced was blood. These receptors were obtained from a woman aged 50 to 60 with Graves' hyperthyroidism that later progressed to Graves' ophthalmopathy.

Only a few counts were recorded for this clonotype. The V call is TRBV6-1, the J call TRBJ2-1; 9 positions agree with TRBD2. V gave up 4 bases and J gave up 9 bases; unmatched junction bases: 4. The germline V gene has CDR1 MNHNS and CDR2 SASEGT. CDR3 length: 13 amino acids. The CDR3 protein is CASSASGAGEQFF. The CDR3 DNA reads TGTGCCAGCAGTGCTAGCGGGGCTGGTGAGCAGTTCTTC.

The gene calls are TRBV7-8 and TRBJ2-2; 10 bases match TRBD2. The germline gives CDR1 SGHVS, CDR2 FQNEAQ. The trim removed 7 bases at V and 5 bases at J, leaving 16 bases unmatched. The CDR3 is 18 residues long. CDR3 residues: CASTYPIAGGVYTGELFF. For the CDR3, the DNA is TGTGCCAGCACCTATCCCATAGCGGGGGGCGTATATACCGGGGAGCTGTTTTTT.

V and J are TRBV3-1 and TRBJ1-6; D ambiguous. Trimming left V 8 bases short and J 7 bases short, with 12 bases between. This CDR3 has 13 amino acids. Germline V CDR1 and CDR2: LGHDT, YNNKEL (reference sequence). CDR3 region: CASERAGNSPLHF. In nucleotides, the CDR3 is TGTGCCAGCGAGAGGGCAGGAAATTCACCCCTCCACTTT.

This chain links TRBV20-1 with TRBJ2-7; 9 bases match TRBD1. After removal of 0 bases from V and 6 bases from J, the junction contained 6 bases not matched to a gene. This CDR3 is 14 amino acids long. The germline gives CDR1 DFQATT, CDR2 SNEGSKA (reference sequence). The CDR3 DNA reads as TGCAGTGCTAGAGATCCCTTGACAGGGGGCGAGCAGTACTTC. Amino acids: CSARDPLTGGEQYF.

This clonotype showed up many times. V usage is TRBV5-5 and J usage is TRBJ1-5, with TRBD1 matching 7 bases. CDR1 and CDR2 (germline): SGHKS, YYEKEE (reference sequence). V trimming: 0 bases; J trimming: 7 bases; junction bases outside the gene matches: 4. The CDR3 totals 14 residues. CDR3 sequence: CASSLEGGWQPQHF. The CDR3 DNA reads TGTGCCAGCAGCTTGGAAGGGGGCTGGCAGCCCCAGCATTTT.

The chain recombines TRBV29-1 with TRBJ1-5, with D perhaps TRBD1 (6 bases). The CDR3 totals 12 residues. Trimming cost V 4 bases and J 7 bases, with 11 bases left between them. Germline CDR1 and CDR2: SQVTM and ANQGSEA. The CDR3 nucleotides are TGCAGCGTTGTTATAGGGGGACAGCCCCAGCATTTT. As protein: CSVVIGGQPQHF.

This clonotype was found many times. The chain uses TRBV4-1 and TRBJ2-3, with TRBD2 matching over 10 bases. The germline gives CDR1 MGHRA, CDR2 YSYEKL. V lost 1 base to trimming and J lost 3 bases; unmatched junction nucleotides: 4. CDR3 length: 16 amino acids. The DNA for the CDR3 is TGCGCCAGCAGCCAAGTTCTAGCGGGGGATACAGATACGCAGTATTTT. The encoded protein is CASSQVLAGDTDTQYF.

The gene calls are TRBV5-4 and TRBJ1-1; tentative D call: TRBD1 (6 bases). V lost 4 bases to trimming and J lost 6 bases, with 16 bases between them. In germline, CDR1 is SGHNT, CDR2 YYREEE (reference sequence). The CDR3 is 14 residues long. CDR3 in amino acids: CASSIGQPRAEAFF. CDR3 sequence (DNA): TGTGCCAGCAGCATAGGACAGCCGAGGGCTGAAGCTTTCTTT.

This clonotype has a handful of counts. The chain is built from TRBV6-1 and TRBJ1-2; D is unclear. V was clipped by 5 bases and J by 3 bases, with 16 bases between them. The CDR3 has 15 residues. Germline values: CDR1 MNHNS, CDR2 SASEGT. CDR3 in DNA: TGTGCCAGCAGTTCCACACTCGGCGGAGACTATGGCTACACCTTC. This encodes CASSSTLGGDYGYTF.

This clonotype was recorded a few times. The chain recombines TRBV19 with TRBJ1-5; D remains unclear. The CDR3 is 14 amino acids. The ends were cut back, 4 bases at V and 5 bases at J, with 12 bases in the middle. CDR1 and CDR2 from the germline V gene are LNHDA and SQIVND (reference sequence). CDR3 loop: CASSKGRLDQPQHF. For the CDR3, the DNA is TGTGCCAGTAGTAAGGGCCGTCTTGATCAGCCCCAGCATTTT.

This chain joins TRBV30 and TRBJ1-4; a weak D match, TRBD1 (6 bases). Germline lookup yields CDR1 GTSNPN and CDR2 SVGIG (reference sequence). The CDR3 runs 14 residues. The V end lost 3 bases, the J end lost 7 bases, and 15 bases lay between the germline ends. CDR3 sequence: CAWSAGVLGEKLFF. In nucleotides, the CDR3 is TGTGCCTGGAGCGCAGGGGTGTTGGGTGAAAAACTGTTTTTT. The full variable domain, its missing parts supplied by reference TRBV30 and TRBJ1-4, is SQTIHQWPATLVQPVGSPLSLECTVEGTSNPNLYWYRQAAGRGLQLLFYSVGIGQISSEVPQNLSASRPQDRQFILSSKKLLLSDSGFYLCAWSAGVLGEKLFFGSGTQLSVL.

V and J are TRBV20-1 and TRBJ2-3, with D possibly matching TRBD2 (7 bases). The CDR3 contains 14 residues. Germline V lookup: CDR1 DFQATT, CDR2 SNEGSKA (reference sequence). V lost 6 bases and J lost 3, with 16 bases in between. DNA of the CDR3: TGCAGTGCAGAGGGGGGGAAGGGGACAGATACGCAGTATTTT. Its translation: CSAEGGKGTDTQYF.